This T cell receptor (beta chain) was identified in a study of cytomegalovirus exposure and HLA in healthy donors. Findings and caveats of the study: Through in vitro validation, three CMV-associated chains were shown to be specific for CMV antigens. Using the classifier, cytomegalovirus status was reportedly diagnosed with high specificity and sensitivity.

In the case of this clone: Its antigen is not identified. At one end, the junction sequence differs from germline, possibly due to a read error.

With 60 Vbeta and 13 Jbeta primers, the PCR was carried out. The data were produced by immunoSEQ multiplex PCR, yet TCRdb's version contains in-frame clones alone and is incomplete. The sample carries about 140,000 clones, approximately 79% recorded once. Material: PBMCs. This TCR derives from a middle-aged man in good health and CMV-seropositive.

The CDR3 sequence is CSSSSGVHTEAFF. The CDR3 DNA reads TGTTCCAGCAGCTCGGGGGTGCACACTGAAGCTTTCTTT. The chain recombines TRBV7-9 with TRBJ1-1; the D gene is possibly TRBD1 (5 bases). Germline CDR1 is SEHNR and CDR2 is FQNEAQ (reference sequence). This CDR3 region has 13 residues.